A selection of T cell receptor beta chains follows, all from one sample in a study of blood T cells in healthy people across ages. MiXCR, applied by TCRdb to the 5' RACE reads, yields one record per CDR3 protein. In the table there are over 1,500,000 distinct CDR3 sequences, about two fifths of which are singletons. Sequenced sample: blood. The source is a human donor in good health. The CDR3 runs from the conserved cysteine through the conserved F or W. Each record gives: D gene, J gene, V gene, clone size, CDR3 DNA, CDR3 protein. D genes are given only for firm matches. Part of the rows lack a size; the others show once, few, many or a class for expanded clones.

>TRBD1|TRBJ2-2|TRBV2|few
TGTGCCAGCAGGACCGAACAGGGGACCGGGGAGCTGTTTTTT
CASRTEQGTGELFF
>-|TRBJ1-5|TRBV7-8|few
TGTGCCAGCAGCTTATGGTGGAACAATCAGCCCCAGCATTTT
CASSLWWNNQPQHF
>TRBD1|TRBJ1-2|TRBV7-2|-
TGTGCCAACAGCTTAGTCACGGGACAGCTAACTAACTATGGCTACACCTTC
CANSLVTGQLTNYGYTF
>-|TRBJ2-4|TRBV2|few
TGTGCCAGCAGTGAATACAGGGAAGGCATTCAGTACTTC
CASSEYREGIQYF
>TRBD2|TRBJ2-3|TRBV20-1|-
TGCAGCGCTAGAGGAGCGGGGCGGGCGGATAGCACAGATACGCAGTATTTT
CSARGAGRADSTDTQYF
>-|TRBJ1-2|TRBV12-3/TRBV12-4|few
TGTGCCAGCAGTCCCGTAGTGTTAGACTATGGCTACACCTTC
CASSPVVLDYGYTF
>-|TRBJ1-1|TRBV7-9|few
TGTGCCAGCAGCTTTAGGGGGGCTCTTGAAGCTTTCTTT
CASSFRGALEAFF
>TRBD1|TRBJ2-7|TRBV27|-
TGTGCCAGCAGTGTCCGGACAGGGGTCTACGAGCAGTACTTC
CASSVRTGVYEQYF
>TRBD2|TRBJ2-7|TRBV11-1|few
TGTGCCAGCAGCTTAATCGGGAGGGAAGAGCAGTACTTC
CASSLIGREEQYF
>TRBD2|TRBJ2-1|TRBV7-2|-
TGTGCCAGCAGCGCAGGTCGGCGGGGGGAAGGTGAGCAGTTCTTC
CASSAGRRGEGEQFF
>TRBD2|TRBJ2-7|TRBV28|few
TGTGCCAGCAGTCACACTAGCGGGGCCCACTACGAGCAGTACTTC
CASSHTSGAHYEQYF
>-|TRBJ1-2|TRBV7-2|few
TGTGCCAGCAGCTTAAATCTCGGCATAATCGATGGCTACACCTTC
CASSLNLGIIDGYTF
>-|TRBJ2-7|TRBV3-1|-
TGTGCCAGCAGCCCAGAAAACACCTACGAGCAGTACTTC
CASSPENTYEQYF
>-|TRBJ1-5|TRBV11-2|few
TGTGCCAGCAGCTTAGGGGGCGGTGGACATCAGCCCCAGCATTTT
CASSLGGGGHQPQHF
>-|TRBJ1-4|TRBV5-1|few
TGCGCCAGCAGCTTGGCGGGAACAACAACTAATGAAAAACTGTTTTTT
CASSLAGTTTNEKLFF
>TRBD1|TRBJ1-2|TRBV20-1|-
TGCAGTGCTATGAGGACAGGGGGCGGCGAAGGAGGTGGCTACACCTTC
CSAMRTGGGEGGGYTF
>-|TRBJ2-5|TRBV10-2|few
TGCGCCAGCAGGACAAGGAAGGCGGAGACCCAGTACTTC
CASRTRKAETQYF
>-|TRBJ2-7|TRBV4-3|few
TGCGCCAGCAGCCAAGATCTCGGAACGGGGAGTACGGCCTACGAGCAGTACTTC
CASSQDLGTGSTAYEQYF
>-|TRBJ1-1|TRBV6-6|-
TGTGCCAGCAGTTATGCACGCGGACAGATGAACACTGAAGCTTTCTTT
CASSYARGQMNTEAFF
>TRBD1|TRBJ1-4|TRBV5-5|-
TGTGCCAGCAGCTCGCGACTTTCGGGACAGGGGGCGGATGAAAAACTGTTTTTT
CASSSRLSGQGADEKLFF
>-|TRBJ1-2|TRBV5-1|-
TGCGCCAGCAGCTTGAATAGCTATGACTACACCTTC
CASSLNSYDYTF
>TRBD1|TRBJ1-2|TRBV2|few
TGTGCCAGCAGGCGCAGGGGGGGAGAATCCTATGGCTACACCTTC
CASRRRGGESYGYTF
>TRBD1|TRBJ2-7|TRBV6-2/TRBV6-3|-
TGTGCCAGCAGTATCTTGGGACAGGCCTACGAGCAGTACTTC
CASSILGQAYEQYF
>-|TRBJ2-3|TRBV6-2/TRBV6-3|few
TGTGCCAGCAGTTTTCAGACAGGTTCAGATACGCAGTATTTT
CASSFQTGSDTQYF
>-|TRBJ1-1|TRBV5-1|few
TGCGCCAGCAACCTACAGGGAGGAGGGACTGAAGCTTTCTTT
CASNLQGGGTEAFF
>TRBD2|TRBJ2-3|TRBV7-3|many
TGTGCCAGCAGCCCCGGACTAGCTCTAGATACGCAGTATTTT
CASSPGLALDTQYF
>-|TRBJ2-3|TRBV7-2|-
TGTACCAGCAGCCCGTCGTATAGCACAGATACGCAGTATTTT
CTSSPSYSTDTQYF
>-|TRBJ1-6|TRBV10-3|-
TGTGCCATCAGCCTTGGACAGTTAAATTCACCCCTCCACTTT
CAISLGQLNSPLHF
>-|TRBJ1-5|TRBV6-4|-
TGTGCCAGCAGTGTAGAAATCAATCAGCCCCAGCATTTT
CASSVEINQPQHF
>-|TRBJ1-2|TRBV7-2|-
TGTGCCAAAAAAAGGGGGGACTATGGCTACACCTTC
CAKKRGDYGYTF
>-|TRBJ1-1|TRBV7-9|few
TGTGCCAGCAGCCAACGGGGGGCCAGGAACACTGAAGCTTTCTTT
CASSQRGARNTEAFF
>-|TRBJ1-1|TRBV12-3/TRBV12-4|-
TGTGCCAGCAGTTTCTCGGGACGGTCGAACACTGAAGCTTTCTTT
CASSFSGRSNTEAFF